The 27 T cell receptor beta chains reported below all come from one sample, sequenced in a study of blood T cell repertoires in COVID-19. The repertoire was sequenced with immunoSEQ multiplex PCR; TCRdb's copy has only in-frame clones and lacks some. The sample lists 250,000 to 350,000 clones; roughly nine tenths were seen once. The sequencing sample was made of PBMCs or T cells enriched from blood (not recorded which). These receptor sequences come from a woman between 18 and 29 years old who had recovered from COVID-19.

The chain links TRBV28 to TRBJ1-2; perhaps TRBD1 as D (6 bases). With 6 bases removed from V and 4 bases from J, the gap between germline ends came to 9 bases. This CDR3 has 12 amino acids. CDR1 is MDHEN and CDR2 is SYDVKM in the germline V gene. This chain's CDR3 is CASRQGPYGYTF. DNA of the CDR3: TGTGCCAGCAGACAGGGCCCCTATGGCTACACCTTC.

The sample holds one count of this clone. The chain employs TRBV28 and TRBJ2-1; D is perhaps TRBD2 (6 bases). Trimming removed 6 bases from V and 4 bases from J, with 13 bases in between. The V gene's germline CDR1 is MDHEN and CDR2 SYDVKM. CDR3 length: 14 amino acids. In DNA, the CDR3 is TGTGCCAGCAGACCTCCCGGGGGTTACAATGAGCAGTTCTTC. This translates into CASRPPGGYNEQFF.

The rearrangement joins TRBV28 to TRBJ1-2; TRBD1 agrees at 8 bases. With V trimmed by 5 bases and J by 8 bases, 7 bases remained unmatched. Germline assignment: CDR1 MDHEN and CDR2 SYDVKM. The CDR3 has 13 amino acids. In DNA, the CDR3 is TGTGCCAGCAGTACCGGACAGGGCTTGGGCTACACCTTC. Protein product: CASSTGQGLGYTF.

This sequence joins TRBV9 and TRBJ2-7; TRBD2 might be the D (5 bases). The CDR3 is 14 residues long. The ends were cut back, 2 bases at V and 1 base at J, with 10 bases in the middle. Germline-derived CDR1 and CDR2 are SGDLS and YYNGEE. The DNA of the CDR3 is TGTGCCAGCAGCGTCACTGGAGGATCCTACGAGCAGTACTTC. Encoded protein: CASSVTGGSYEQYF.

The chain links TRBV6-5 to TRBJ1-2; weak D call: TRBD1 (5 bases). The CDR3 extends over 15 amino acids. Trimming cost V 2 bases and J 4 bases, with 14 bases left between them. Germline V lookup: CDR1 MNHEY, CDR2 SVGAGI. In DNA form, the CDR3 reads TGTGCCAGCAGTTACACCGACAGCGAGTTCTATGGCTACACCTTC. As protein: CASSYTDSEFYGYTF.

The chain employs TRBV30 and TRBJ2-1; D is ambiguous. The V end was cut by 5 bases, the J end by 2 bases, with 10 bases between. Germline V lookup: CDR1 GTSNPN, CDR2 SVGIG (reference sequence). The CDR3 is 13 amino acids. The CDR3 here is CAWGVLAYNEQFF. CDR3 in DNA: TGTGCCTGGGGAGTTCTCGCCTACAATGAGCAGTTCTTC.

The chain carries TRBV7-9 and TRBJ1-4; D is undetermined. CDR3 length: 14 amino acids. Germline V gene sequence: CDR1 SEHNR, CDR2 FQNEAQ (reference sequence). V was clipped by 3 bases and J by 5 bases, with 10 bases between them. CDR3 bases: TGTGCCAGCAGCTTTACCCTATCAAATGAAAAACTGTTTTTT. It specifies CASSFTLSNEKLFF. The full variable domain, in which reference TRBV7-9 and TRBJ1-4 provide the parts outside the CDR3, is DTGVSQNPRHKITKRGQNVTFRCDPISEHNRLYWYRQTLGQGPEFLTYFQNEAQLEKSRLLSDRFSAERPKGSFSTLEIQRTEQGDSAMYLCASSFTLSNEKLFFGSGTQLSVL.

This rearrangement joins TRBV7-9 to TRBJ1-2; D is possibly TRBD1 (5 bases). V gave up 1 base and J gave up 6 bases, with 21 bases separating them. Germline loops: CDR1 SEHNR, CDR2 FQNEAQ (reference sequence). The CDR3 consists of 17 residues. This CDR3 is CASSLGGLGAYANGYTF. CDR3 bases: TGTGCCAGCAGCTTAGGGGGACTCGGGGCCTACGCAAATGGCTACACCTTC.

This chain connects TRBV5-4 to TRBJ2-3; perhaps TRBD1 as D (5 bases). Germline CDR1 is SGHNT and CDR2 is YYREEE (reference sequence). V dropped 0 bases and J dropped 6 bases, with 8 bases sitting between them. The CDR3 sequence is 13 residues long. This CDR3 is CASSLAPGDTQYF. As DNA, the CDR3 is TGTGCCAGCAGCTTGGCCCCAGGGGATACGCAGTATTTT. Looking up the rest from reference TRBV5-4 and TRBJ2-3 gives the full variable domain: ETGVTQSPTHLIKTRGQQVTLRCSSQSGHNTVSWYQQALGQGPQFIFQYYREEENGRGNFPPRFSGLQFPNYSSELNVNALELDDSALYLCASSLAPGDTQYFGPGTRLTVL.

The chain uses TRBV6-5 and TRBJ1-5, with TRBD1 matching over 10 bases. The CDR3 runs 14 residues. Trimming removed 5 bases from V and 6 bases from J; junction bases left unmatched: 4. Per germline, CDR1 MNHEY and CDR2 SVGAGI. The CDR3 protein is CASSNDRGLQPQHF. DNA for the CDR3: TGTGCCAGCAGTAACGACAGGGGGCTTCAGCCCCAGCATTTT.

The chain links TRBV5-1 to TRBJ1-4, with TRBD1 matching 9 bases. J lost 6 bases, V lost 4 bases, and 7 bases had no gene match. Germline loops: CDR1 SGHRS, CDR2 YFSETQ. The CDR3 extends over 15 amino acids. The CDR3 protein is CASSGTGGIHEKLFF. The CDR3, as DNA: TGCGCCAGCAGCGGAACAGGGGGCATTCATGAAAAACTGTTTTTT.

CDR3 in amino acids: CASTEGTGELFF. DNA for the CDR3: TGTGCCTCGACCGAGGGTACCGGGGAGCTGTTTTTT. The chain recombines TRBV30 with TRBJ2-2, with a weak D call TRBD2 (5 bases). Trimming took 7 bases from V and 5 from J, leaving 11 bases between them. The germline V gene encodes CDR1 GTSNPN and CDR2 SVGIG (reference sequence). The CDR3 is made up of 12 amino acids.

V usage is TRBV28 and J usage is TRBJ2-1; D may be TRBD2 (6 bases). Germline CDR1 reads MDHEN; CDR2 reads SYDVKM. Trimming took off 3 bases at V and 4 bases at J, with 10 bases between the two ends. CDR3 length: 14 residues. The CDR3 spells CASSFHGGYNEQFF. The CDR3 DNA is TGTGCCAGCAGTTTCCACGGGGGATACAATGAGCAGTTCTTC.

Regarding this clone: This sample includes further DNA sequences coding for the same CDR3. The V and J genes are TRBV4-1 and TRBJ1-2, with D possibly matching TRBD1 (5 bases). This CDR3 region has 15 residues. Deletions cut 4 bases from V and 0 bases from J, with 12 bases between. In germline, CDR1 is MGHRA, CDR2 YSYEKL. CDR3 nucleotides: TGCGCCAGCAGCCCCCGCGAAGGGGCTAACTATGGCTACACCTTC. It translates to CASSPREGANYGYTF.

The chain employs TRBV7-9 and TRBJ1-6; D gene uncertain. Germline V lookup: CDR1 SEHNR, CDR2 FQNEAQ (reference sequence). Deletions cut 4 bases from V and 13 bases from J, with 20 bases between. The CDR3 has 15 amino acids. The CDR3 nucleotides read TGTGCCAGCAGCTCCTTGACACTCCTTAGTTGGCCCCTCCACTTT. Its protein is CASSSLTLLSWPLHF.

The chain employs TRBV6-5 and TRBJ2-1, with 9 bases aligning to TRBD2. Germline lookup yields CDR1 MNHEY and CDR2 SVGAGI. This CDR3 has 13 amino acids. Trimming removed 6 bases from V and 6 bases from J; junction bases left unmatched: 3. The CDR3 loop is CASRAGGPNEQFF. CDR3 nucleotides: TGTGCCAGCAGGGCGGGGGGGCCCAATGAGCAGTTCTTC.

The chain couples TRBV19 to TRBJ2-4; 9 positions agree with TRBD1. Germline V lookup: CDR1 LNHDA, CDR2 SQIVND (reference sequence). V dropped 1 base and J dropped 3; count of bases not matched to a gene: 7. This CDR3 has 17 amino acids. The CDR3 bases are TGTGCCAGTAGTATAGGCCGGACAGGGGACTTCAAAAACATTCAGTACTTC. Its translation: CASSIGRTGDFKNIQYF.

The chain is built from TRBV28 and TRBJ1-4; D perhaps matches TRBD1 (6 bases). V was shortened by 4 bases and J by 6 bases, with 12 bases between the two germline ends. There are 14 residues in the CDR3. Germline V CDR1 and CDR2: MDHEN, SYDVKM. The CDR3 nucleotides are TGTGCCAGCAGTTCCAGGGGTATTGATGAAAAACTGTTTTTT. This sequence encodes CASSSRGIDEKLFF. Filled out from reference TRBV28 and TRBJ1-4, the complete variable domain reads DVKVTQSSRYLVKRTGEKVFLECVQDMDHENMFWYRQDPGLGLRLIYFSYDVKMKEKGDIPEGYSVSREKKERFSLILESASTNQTSMYLCASSSRGIDEKLFFGSGTQLSVL.

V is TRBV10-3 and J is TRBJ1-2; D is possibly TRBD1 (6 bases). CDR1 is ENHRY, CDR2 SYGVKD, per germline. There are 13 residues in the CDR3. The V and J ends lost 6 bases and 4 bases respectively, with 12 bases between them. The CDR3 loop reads CAIREGEAYGYTF. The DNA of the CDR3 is TGTGCCATCAGAGAGGGGGAGGCCTATGGCTACACCTTC.

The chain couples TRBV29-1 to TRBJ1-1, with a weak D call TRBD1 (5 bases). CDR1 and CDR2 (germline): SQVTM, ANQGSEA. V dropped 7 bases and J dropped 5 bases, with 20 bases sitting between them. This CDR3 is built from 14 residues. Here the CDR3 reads CSGLPGLLGTEAFF. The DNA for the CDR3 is TGCAGCGGACTCCCGGGACTTCTAGGGACTGAAGCTTTCTTT.

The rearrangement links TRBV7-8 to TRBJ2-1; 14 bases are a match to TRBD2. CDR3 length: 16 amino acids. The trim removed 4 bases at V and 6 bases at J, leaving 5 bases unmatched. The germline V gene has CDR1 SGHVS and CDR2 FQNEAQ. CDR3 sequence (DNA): TGTGCCAGCAGCTCGACCGGGACTAGCGGGGGCAATGAGCAGTTCTTC. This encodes CASSSTGTSGGNEQFF.

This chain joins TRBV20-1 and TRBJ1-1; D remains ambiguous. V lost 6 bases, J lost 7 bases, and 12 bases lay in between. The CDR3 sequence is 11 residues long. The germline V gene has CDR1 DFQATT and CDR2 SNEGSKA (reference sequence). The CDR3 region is CSASRRSEAFF. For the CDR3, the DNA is TGCAGTGCCTCGAGGCGGAGTGAAGCTTTCTTT.

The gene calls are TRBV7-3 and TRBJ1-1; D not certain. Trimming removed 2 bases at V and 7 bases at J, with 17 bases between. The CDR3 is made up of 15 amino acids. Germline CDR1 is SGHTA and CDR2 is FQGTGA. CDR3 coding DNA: TGTGCCAGCAGCTTATCAGGTCCGGGGAGTGGTGAAGCTTTCTTT. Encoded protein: CASSLSGPGSGEAFF.

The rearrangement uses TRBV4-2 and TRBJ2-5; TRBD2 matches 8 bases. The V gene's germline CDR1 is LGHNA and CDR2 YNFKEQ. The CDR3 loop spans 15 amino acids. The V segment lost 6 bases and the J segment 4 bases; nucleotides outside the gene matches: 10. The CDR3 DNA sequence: TGTGCCAGCAGATCGATTGACGCGGGGGGAGAGACCCAGTACTTC. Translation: CASRSIDAGGETQYF.

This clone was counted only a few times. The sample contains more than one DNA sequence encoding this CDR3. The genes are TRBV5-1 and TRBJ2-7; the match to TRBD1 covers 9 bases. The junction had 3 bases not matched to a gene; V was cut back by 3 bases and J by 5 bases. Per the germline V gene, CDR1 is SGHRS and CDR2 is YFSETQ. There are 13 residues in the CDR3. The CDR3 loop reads CASSSHRGHEQYF. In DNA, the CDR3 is TGCGCCAGCAGCTCACACAGGGGGCACGAGCAGTACTTC.

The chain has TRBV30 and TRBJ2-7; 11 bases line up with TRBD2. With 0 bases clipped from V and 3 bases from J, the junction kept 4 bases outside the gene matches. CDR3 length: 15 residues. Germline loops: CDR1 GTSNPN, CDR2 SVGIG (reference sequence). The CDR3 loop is CAWSVTLAGGYEQYF. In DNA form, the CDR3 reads TGTGCCTGGAGTGTAACCCTAGCGGGGGGCTACGAGCAGTACTTC.

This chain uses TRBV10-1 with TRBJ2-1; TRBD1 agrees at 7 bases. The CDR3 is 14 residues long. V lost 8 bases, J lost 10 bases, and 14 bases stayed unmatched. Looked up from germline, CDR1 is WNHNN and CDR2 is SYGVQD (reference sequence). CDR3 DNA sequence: TGCGCCAGCGCGACCACAGGGGACCTCAAGGAGCAGTTCTTC. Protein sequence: CASATTGDLKEQFF.